This T cell receptor beta chain was sequenced for a study of beta chain features in type 1 diabetes. Notes on this clone: Its antigen remains unidentified.

Study findings and constraints: For Type 1 diabetes patients, all four CD4+ subsets carried TCRB CDR3s that were moderately but significantly shorter. Within the patient group, naive, central memory and Treg TCRB repertoires appeared more similar to each other than within healthy donors.

Reverse transcribing all isolated RNA meant expressed TCRB transcripts were sequenced. Naive, central memory and regulatory T cell samples came to a mean of about 4 million reads. Profiling relied on immunoSEQ multiplex PCR, and the TCRdb table lists in-frame clones only, not all of them. Of some 150,000 clones listed, around 9% are singletons. CDR1 is MDHEN, CDR2 SYDVKM, per germline. This CDR3 is built from 14 residues. With V trimmed by 4 bases and J by 1 base, 2 bases remained unmatched. Sequencing input: central memory CD4+ T cells from blood. This receptor was taken from a woman aged 25 to 39 with type 1 diabetes. This chain uses TRBV28 with TRBJ1-2; 8 nucleotides match TRBD1. CDR3 residues: CASSSTGGNYGYTF. The CDR3 bases are TGTGCCAGCAGTTCTACAGGGGGTAACTATGGCTACACCTTC.